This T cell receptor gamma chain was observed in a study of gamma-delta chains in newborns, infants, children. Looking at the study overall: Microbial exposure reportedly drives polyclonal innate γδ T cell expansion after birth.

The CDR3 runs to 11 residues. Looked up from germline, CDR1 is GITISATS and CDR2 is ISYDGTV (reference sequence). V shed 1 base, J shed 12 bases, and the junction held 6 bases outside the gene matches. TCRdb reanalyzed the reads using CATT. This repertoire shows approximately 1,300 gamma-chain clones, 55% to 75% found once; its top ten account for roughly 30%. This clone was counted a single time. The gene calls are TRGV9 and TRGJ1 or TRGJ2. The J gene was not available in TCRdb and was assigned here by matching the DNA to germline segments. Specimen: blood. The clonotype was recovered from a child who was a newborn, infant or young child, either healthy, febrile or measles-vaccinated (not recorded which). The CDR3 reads CALWEVRRKLF. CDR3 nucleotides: TGTGCCTTGTGGGAGGTTAGGAGGAAACTCTTT.